One T cell receptor (beta chain) is described in this entry. Participants came from fewer than 25 US areas, aged about 18 to 100 years. The data stem from a study of blood T cell repertoires in COVID-19. The wider study: Material from acute and convalescent COVID-19 was sourced from the United States, Italy and Spain.

Assay: immunoSEQ multiplex PCR; the TCRdb copy retains only in-frame clones and omits some. The profile shows approximately 250,000 clones, approximately 90% of them singletons. Trimming removed 0 bases at V and 2 bases at J, with 10 bases between. The length of the CDR3 is 15 residues. Germline V gene sequence: CDR1 SGHNT, CDR2 YYREEE (reference sequence). What was sequenced was PBMCs or T cells enriched from blood (not recorded which). The clonotype was recovered from a man in his forties or fifties who had been exposed to COVID-19. The V gene is TRBV5-4, the J gene TRBJ2-3; D remains unclear. Written as DNA, the CDR3 is TGTGCCAGCAGCTTGGGGAATCGGGTCACAGATACGCAGTATTTT. It encodes CASSLGNRVTDTQYF.